One and the same sample provided the 20 T cell receptor beta chains below, sequenced in a study of CD8 T cells in Susac syndrome. Random hexamers primed reverse transcription of 0.5 to 1 ug RNA. Each CDR3 protein gets one entry after TCRdb re-called the immunoSEQ multiplex PCR reads with MiXCR. The table has about 440,000 distinct CDR3 sequences, approximately 85% seen once. The sample comprised CD8+ T cells from PBMCs. Receptor source: a human donor with multiple sclerosis.

The V call is TRBV7-9, the J call TRBJ1-1; perhaps TRBD1 as D (5 bases). Trimming pared 5 bases from V and 7 bases from J, leaving 8 bases between. The CDR3 spans 11 residues. Germline-derived CDR1 and CDR2 are SEHNR and FQNEAQ (reference sequence). The CDR3 is CASSAGVEAFF. The CDR3 coding sequence is TGTGCCAGCAGCGCGGGGGTTGAAGCTTTCTTT.

This chain connects TRBV14 to TRBJ2-2; TRBD1 is a possible D gene (6 bases). Germline values: CDR1 SGHDN, CDR2 FVKESK. V was clipped by 2 bases and J by 0 bases, with 13 bases between them. This CDR3 has 17 amino acids. This chain's CDR3 is CASSQLGDIANTGELFF. CDR3 coding DNA: TGTGCCAGCAGCCAATTGGGGGACATTGCGAACACCGGGGAGCTGTTTTTT.

The rearrangement links TRBV30 to TRBJ2-7; 8 nucleotides align to TRBD1. V gave up 4 bases and J gave up 2 bases; unmatched junction bases: 7. CDR1 and CDR2 (germline): GTSNPN, SVGIG (reference sequence). The CDR3 consists of 14 residues. CDR3 in amino acids: CAWTSPDRAYEQYF. DNA for the CDR3: TGTGCCTGGACCTCCCCGGACAGGGCCTACGAGCAGTACTTC.

This clonotype was seen once. The chain has TRBV30 and TRBJ2-7; 10 positions agree with TRBD1. Looked up from germline, CDR1 is GTSNPN and CDR2 is SVGIG (reference sequence). The CDR3 has 16 residues. V shed 4 bases and J 4 bases; nucleotides not matched to a gene: 13. The CDR3 region is CAWTKRPGTGEYEQYF. The CDR3 nucleotides are TGTGCCTGGACCAAAAGACCCGGGACAGGGGAATACGAGCAGTACTTC.

This clonotype is a singleton in its sample. This sequence joins TRBV5-1 and TRBJ2-1; TRBD2 might be the D (5 bases). Trimming pared 0 bases from V and 8 bases from J, leaving 12 bases between. CDR1 is SGHRS and CDR2 is YFSETQ in the germline V gene. The CDR3 runs to 14 residues. The CDR3 coding sequence is TGCGCCAGCAGCTTGGGGCGGGCTAGCTATGAGCAGTTCTTC. This codes for CASSLGRASYEQFF. Full variable domain (outside the CDR3, taken from reference TRBV5-1 and TRBJ2-1): KAGVTQTPRYLIKTRGQQVTLSCSPISGHRSVSWYQQTPGQGLQFLFEYFSETQRNKGNFPGRFSGRQFSNSRSEMNVSTLELGDSALYLCASSLGRASYEQFFGPGTRLTVL.

The chain couples TRBV30 to TRBJ1-5; TRBD1 aligns across 7 bases. The germline CDR1 and CDR2 sequences are GTSNPN and SVGIG (reference sequence). V was clipped by 4 bases and J by 3 bases; unmatched bases: 9. The CDR3 runs 15 residues. The CDR3 region is CAWMPRTGFNQPQHF. CDR3 nucleotides: TGTGCCTGGATGCCCCGGACAGGCTTCAATCAGCCCCAGCATTTT.

The rearrangement joins TRBV27 to TRBJ1-4; 8 bases are a match to TRBD1. The germline gives CDR1 MNHEY, CDR2 SMNVEV (reference sequence). The CDR3 length is 15 residues. Unmatched junction bases numbered 9, after V lost 5 bases and J lost 7 bases. CDR3 loop: CASSPLQGATEKLFF. As DNA, the CDR3 is TGTGCCAGCAGTCCCCTGCAGGGGGCTACTGAAAAACTGTTTTTT. Looking up the rest from reference TRBV27 and TRBJ1-4 gives the full variable domain: EAQVTQNPRYLITVTGKKLTVTCSQNMNHEYMSWYRQDPGLGLRQIYYSMNVEVTDKGDVPEGYKVSRKEKRNFPLILESPSPNQTSLYFCASSPLQGATEKLFFGSGTQLSVL.

The CDR3 loop is CASSLVKMGGTEAFF. The CDR3 DNA follows: TGTGCCAGCAGCCTTGTTAAAATGGGGGGCACTGAAGCTTTCTTT. V is TRBV5-8 and J is TRBJ1-1; a weak D match, TRBD1 (5 bases). Germline CDR1 SGHTS, CDR2 YDEGEE. Deletions cut 4 bases from V and 4 bases from J, with 17 bases between. The CDR3 sequence is 15 residues long.

The V gene is TRBV13, the J gene TRBJ2-2; no definite D call. CDR3 size: 12 residues. Germline V gene data show CDR1 as PRHDT and CDR2 as FYEKMQ (reference sequence). The V end lost 4 bases, the J end lost 8 bases, and 8 bases lay between the germline ends. CDR3 coding DNA: TGTGCCAGCAGCTACCTCGGTGGGGAGCTGTTTTTT. It is translated as CASSYLGGELFF.

The genes are TRBV20-1 and TRBJ2-3; D is unresolved. CDR3 length: 12 residues. The V gene's germline CDR1 is DFQATT and CDR2 SNEGSKA (reference sequence). Trimming took off 3 bases at V and 6 bases at J, with 10 bases between the two ends. The CDR3: CSASWGPDTQYF. The CDR3 DNA sequence: TGCAGTGCTAGTTGGGGTCCGGATACGCAGTATTTT.

This sequence joins TRBV2 and TRBJ2-5; TRBD2 agrees at 12 bases. This CDR3 spans 18 amino acids. Germline V gene data show CDR1 as SNHLY and CDR2 as FYNNEI. After removal of 1 base from V and 2 bases from J, the junction contained 8 bases not matched to a gene. In nucleotides, the CDR3 is TGTGCCAGCAGTGAAGTACTAGCGGGGGGAACCAATCAAGAGACCCAGTACTTC. This translates into CASSEVLAGGTNQETQYF.

The gene calls are TRBV28 and TRBJ1-2, with D perhaps TRBD1 (6 bases). Germline CDR1 is MDHEN and CDR2 is SYDVKM. V was pared by 1 base and J by 4 bases, with 7 bases between. The CDR3 runs 13 residues. CDR3 amino acids: CASSLSQGYGYTF. The CDR3 coding sequence is TGTGCCAGCAGTTTATCACAGGGCTATGGCTACACCTTC.

The V gene is TRBV25-1, the J gene TRBJ2-1; 7 bases are shared with TRBD1. The CDR3 covers 12 residues. The V segment lost 6 bases and the J segment 9 bases; nucleotides outside the gene matches: 5. Germline lookup yields CDR1 MGHDK and CDR2 SYGVNS. CDR3 region: CASSVQGSEQFF. The DNA of the CDR3 is TGTGCCAGCAGCGTACAGGGGAGTGAGCAGTTCTTC.

The rearrangement joins TRBV29-1 to TRBJ1-2; 7 bases match TRBD1. The CDR3 extends over 13 amino acids. With V trimmed by 1 base and J by 5 bases, 4 bases remained unmatched. Germline loops: CDR1 SQVTM, CDR2 ANQGSEA. The CDR3 sequence: CSVEGTGQYGYTF. The CDR3, as DNA: TGCAGCGTTGAAGGGACAGGTCAATATGGCTACACCTTC.

The V call is TRBV28, the J call TRBJ2-5, with D perhaps TRBD2 (7 bases). Germline V gene data show CDR1 as MDHEN and CDR2 as SYDVKM. The germline V and J ends were trimmed by 4 bases and 4 bases, with 40 bases remaining between them. The CDR3 contains 23 residues. CDR3 residues: CASSSDLPQHRRQRGGGPETQYF. The CDR3 nucleotides are TGTGCCAGCAGTTCGGACCTCCCCCAGCATAGGCGACAGAGGGGGGGCGGGCCAGAGACCCAGTACTTC.

The V gene is TRBV4-1, the J gene TRBJ2-6; D not resolved. Germline V gene lookup returns CDR1 MGHRA and CDR2 YSYEKL. The CDR3 contains 15 residues. The ends were cut back, 1 base at V and 0 bases at J, with 4 bases in the middle. In DNA, the CDR3 is TGCGCCAGCAGCCAAGTAGACTCTGGGGCCAACGTCCTGACTTTC. Its translation: CASSQVDSGANVLTF.

The rearrangement links TRBV19 to TRBJ2-7, with a possible D match to TRBD2 (7 bases). The ends were cut back, 5 bases at V and 6 bases at J, with 14 bases in the middle. The V gene's germline CDR1 is LNHDA and CDR2 SQIVND (reference sequence). This CDR3 region has 13 residues. CDR3 residues: CASSGGGGLEQYF. The CDR3 coding sequence is TGTGCCAGTAGTGGAGGCGGGGGCCTCGAGCAGTACTTC.

The J gene is TRBJ2-1, the V gene TRBV7-9; TRBD1 matches 7 bases. The CDR3 sequence is 15 residues long. CDR1 and CDR2 (germline): SEHNR, FQNEAQ (reference sequence). V dropped 2 bases and J dropped 5; count of bases not matched to a gene: 6. The chain's CDR3 is CASSLPDRVDNEQFF. CDR3 nucleotide sequence: TGTGCCAGCAGCTTACCCGACAGGGTTGACAATGAGCAGTTCTTC.

This clonotype occurred once. J is TRBJ2-3 and V is TRBV27; the D call may be TRBD1 or TRBD2 (5 bases each). The V end was cut by 2 bases, the J end by 4 bases, with 10 bases between. The CDR3 runs to 14 residues. Germline V gene data show CDR1 as MNHEY and CDR2 as SMNVEV (reference sequence). This CDR3 is CASSLGGRADTQYF. CDR3 in DNA: TGTGCCAGCAGTTTAGGGGGTAGAGCAGATACGCAGTATTTT.

The chain employs TRBV27 and TRBJ1-5; 8 nucleotides agree with TRBD1. CDR3 length: 18 amino acids. The V gene end was trimmed by 4 bases and the J gene end by 4 bases; junction bases not matched to a gene: 15. Germline CDR1 and CDR2: MNHEY and SMNVEV (reference sequence). CDR3 sequence: CASSSHGTGREGNQPQHF. CDR3 coding DNA: TGTGCCAGCAGTTCCCACGGGACAGGCCGCGAGGGAAATCAGCCCCAGCATTTT.